The source of this T cell receptor beta chain is a study of blood T cells in healthy people across ages. This clonotype was recorded a few times. Its antigen is currently unknown. The individuals who served as donors were healthy Caucasians living in Russia, aged roughly 6 to 90. V was clipped by 6 bases and J by 4 bases, with 18 bases between them. Germline CDR1 SGHRS, CDR2 YFSETQ. CDR3 size: 15 residues. Findings and caveats of the study: A roughly linear fall in TCR beta diversity per million T cells was seen with increasing age.

It was with a sample-barcoded 5' primer and a J-beta primer mix that a second PCR of roughly 7 to 12 cycles was run. TCRdb independently ran MiXCR on the 5' RACE reads; one entry per CDR3 protein. The data show about 1.6 million distinct CDR3 sequences, about 35% seen once. The receptor was isolated from a woman in her twenties or thirties in good health. Material: blood. J is TRBJ2-3 and V is TRBV5-1, with D perhaps TRBD1 or TRBD2 (5 bases each). The CDR3 DNA follows: TGCGCCAGCACCCGTGAGGGAATGGGGGCAGATACGCAGTATTTT. Amino acids: CASTREGMGADTQYF.